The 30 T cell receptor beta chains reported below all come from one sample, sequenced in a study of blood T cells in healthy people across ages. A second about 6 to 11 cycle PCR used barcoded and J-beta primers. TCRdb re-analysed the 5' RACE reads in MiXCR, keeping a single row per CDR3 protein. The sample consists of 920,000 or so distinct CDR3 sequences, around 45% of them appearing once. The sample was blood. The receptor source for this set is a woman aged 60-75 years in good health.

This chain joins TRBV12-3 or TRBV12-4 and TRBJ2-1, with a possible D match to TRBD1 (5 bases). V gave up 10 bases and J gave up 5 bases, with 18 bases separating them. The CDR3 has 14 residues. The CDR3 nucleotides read TGTGCCACCATAAGGAAAACAGGACACAATGAGCAGTTCTTC. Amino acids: CATIRKTGHNEQFF.

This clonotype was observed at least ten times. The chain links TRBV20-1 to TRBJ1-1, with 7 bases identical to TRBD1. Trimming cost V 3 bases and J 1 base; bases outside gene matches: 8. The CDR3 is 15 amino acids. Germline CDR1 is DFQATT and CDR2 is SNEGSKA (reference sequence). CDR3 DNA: TGCAGTGCTAGCAGAAAGGGGGCTGGGAACACTGAAGCTTTCTTT. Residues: CSASRKGAGNTEAFF.

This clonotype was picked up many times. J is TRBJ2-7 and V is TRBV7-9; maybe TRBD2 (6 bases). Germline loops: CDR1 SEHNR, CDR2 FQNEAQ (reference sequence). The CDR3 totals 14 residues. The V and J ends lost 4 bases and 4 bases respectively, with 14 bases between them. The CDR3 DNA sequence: TGTGCCAGCAGCTCAATCGGGACTTCGTACGAGCAGTACTTC. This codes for CASSSIGTSYEQYF.

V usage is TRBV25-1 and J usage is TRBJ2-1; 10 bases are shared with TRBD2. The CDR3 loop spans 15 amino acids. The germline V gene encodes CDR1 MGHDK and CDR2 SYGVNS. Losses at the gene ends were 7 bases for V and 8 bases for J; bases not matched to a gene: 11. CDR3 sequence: CASTSSGRFFDEQFF. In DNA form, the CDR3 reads TGTGCCAGCACGTCTAGCGGGAGATTTTTCGATGAGCAGTTCTTC.

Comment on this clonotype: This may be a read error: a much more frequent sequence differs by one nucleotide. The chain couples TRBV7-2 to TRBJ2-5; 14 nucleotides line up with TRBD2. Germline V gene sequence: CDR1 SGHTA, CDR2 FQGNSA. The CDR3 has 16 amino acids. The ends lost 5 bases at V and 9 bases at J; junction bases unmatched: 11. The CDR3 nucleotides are TGTGCCAGCAGCCCAGCCGGGACTAGCGGGAGATGCGCCCAGTACTTC. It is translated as CASSPAGTSGRCAQYF.

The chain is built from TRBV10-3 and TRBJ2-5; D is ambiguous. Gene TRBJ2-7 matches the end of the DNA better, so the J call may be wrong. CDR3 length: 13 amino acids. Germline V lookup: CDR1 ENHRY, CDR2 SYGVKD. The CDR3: CAISEFPRYEQYF. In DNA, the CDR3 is TGTGCCATCAGTGAATTCCCTAGGTACGAGCAGTACTTC.

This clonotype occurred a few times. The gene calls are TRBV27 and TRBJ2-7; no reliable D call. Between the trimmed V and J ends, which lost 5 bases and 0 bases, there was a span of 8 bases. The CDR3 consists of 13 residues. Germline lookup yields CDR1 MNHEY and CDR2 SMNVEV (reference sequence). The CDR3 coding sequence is TGTGCCAGCAGTGGACGGGTCTCCTACGAGCAGTACTTC. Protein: CASSGRVSYEQYF.

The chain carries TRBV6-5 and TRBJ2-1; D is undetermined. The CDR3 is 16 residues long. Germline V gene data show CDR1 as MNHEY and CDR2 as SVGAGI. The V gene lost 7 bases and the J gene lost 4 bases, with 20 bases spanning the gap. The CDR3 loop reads CASTGSMAALYNEQFF. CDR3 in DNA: TGTGCCAGCACAGGTTCGATGGCAGCCTTATACAATGAGCAGTTCTTC.

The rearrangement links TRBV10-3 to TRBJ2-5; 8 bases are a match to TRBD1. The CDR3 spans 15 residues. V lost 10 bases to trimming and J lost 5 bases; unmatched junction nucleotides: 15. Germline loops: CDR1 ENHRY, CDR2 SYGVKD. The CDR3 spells CATRPGTGSLETQYF. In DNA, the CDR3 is TGTGCCACCAGACCCGGGACAGGCTCCCTCGAGACCCAGTACTTC.

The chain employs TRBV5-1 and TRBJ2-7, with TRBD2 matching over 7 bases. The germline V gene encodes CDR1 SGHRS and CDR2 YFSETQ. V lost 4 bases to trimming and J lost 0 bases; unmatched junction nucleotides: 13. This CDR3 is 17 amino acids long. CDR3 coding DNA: TGCGCCAGCAGCATTGCGGCGGGAGCGAGGAGCTCCTACGAGCAGTACTTC. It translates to CASSIAAGARSSYEQYF.

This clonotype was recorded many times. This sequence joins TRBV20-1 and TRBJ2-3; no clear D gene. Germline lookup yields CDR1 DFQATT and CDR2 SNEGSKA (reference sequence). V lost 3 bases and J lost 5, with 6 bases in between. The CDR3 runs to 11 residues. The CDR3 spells CSASYQDTQYF. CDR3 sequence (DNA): TGCAGTGCTAGCTATCAAGATACGCAGTATTTT.

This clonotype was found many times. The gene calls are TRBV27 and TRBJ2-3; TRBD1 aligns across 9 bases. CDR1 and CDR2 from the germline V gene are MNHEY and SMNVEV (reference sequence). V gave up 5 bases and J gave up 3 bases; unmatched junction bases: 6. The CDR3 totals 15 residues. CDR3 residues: CASSPRDRVTDTQYF. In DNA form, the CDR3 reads TGTGCCAGCAGTCCCCGGGACAGGGTTACAGATACGCAGTATTTT.

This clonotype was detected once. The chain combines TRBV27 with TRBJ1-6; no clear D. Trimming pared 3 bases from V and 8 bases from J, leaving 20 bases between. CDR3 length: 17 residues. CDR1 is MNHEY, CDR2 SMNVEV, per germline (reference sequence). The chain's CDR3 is CASSLKSTNSKYSPLHF. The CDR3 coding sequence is TGTGCCAGCAGTTTGAAATCGACAAACTCGAAATATTCACCCCTCCACTTT.

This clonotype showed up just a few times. The CDR3 DNA is TGTGCCATCAGTAGCGGGAGGGACTCCTACAATGAGCAGTTCTTC. Amino acid sequence: CAISSGRDSYNEQFF. The V call is TRBV10-3, the J call TRBJ2-1; 10 positions match TRBD2. J gave up 0 bases and V 5 bases, and 1 base lay outside the gene matches. The CDR3 length is 15 residues. Per the germline V gene, CDR1 is ENHRY and CDR2 is SYGVKD.

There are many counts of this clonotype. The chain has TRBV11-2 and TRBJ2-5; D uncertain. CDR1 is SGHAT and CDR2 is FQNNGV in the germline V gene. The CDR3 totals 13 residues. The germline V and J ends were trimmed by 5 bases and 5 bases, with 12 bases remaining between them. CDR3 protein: CASSPPNLETQYF. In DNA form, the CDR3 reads TGTGCCAGCAGCCCGCCCAATTTGGAGACCCAGTACTTC.

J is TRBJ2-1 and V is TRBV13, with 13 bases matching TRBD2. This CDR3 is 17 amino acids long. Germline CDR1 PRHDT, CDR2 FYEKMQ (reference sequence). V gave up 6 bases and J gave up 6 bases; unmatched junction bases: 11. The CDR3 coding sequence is TGTGCCAGCAGTCTAGGACTAGCGGGAGTCCGTGTCAATGAGCAGTTCTTC. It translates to CASSLGLAGVRVNEQFF.

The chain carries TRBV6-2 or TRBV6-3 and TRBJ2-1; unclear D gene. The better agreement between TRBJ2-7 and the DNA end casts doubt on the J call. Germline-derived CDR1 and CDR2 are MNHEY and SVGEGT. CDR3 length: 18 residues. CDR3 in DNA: TGTGCCAGCAGTTACCCTCAAGCGACAACCAACTACTACAATGAGCAGTACTTC. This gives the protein CASSYPQATTNYYNEQYF.

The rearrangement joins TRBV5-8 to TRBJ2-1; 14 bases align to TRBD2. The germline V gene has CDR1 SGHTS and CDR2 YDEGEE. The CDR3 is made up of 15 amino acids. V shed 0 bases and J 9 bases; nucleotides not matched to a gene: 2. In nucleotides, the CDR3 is TGTGCCAGCAGCTTGGGGGGACTAGCGGGAGCTGAGCAGTTCTTC. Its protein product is CASSLGGLAGAEQFF.

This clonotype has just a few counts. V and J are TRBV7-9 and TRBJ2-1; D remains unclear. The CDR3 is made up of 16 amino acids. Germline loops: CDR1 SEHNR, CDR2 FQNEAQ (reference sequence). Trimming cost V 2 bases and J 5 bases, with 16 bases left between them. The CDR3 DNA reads TGTGCCAGCAGCTTAAGGCTTGGGCACTTTAACAATGAGCAGTTCTTC. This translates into CASSLRLGHFNNEQFF. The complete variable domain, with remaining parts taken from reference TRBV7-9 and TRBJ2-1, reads DTGVSQNPRHKITKRGQNVTFRCDPISEHNRLYWYRQTLGQGPEFLTYFQNEAQLEKSRLLSDRFSAERPKGSFSTLEIQRTEQGDSAMYLCASSLRLGHFNNEQFFGPGTRLTVL.

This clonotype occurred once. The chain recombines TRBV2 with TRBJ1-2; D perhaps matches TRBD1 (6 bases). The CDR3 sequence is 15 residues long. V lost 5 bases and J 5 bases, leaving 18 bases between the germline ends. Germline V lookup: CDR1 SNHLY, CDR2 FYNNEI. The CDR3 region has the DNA TGTGCCAGCAGTCAGAGGGCAGGGGAGAGTTATGGCTACACCTTC. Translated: CASSQRAGESYGYTF.

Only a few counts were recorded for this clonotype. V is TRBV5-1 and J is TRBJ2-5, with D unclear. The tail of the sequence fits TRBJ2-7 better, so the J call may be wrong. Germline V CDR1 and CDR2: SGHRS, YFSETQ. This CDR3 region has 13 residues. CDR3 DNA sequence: TGCGCCAGCAGCTCACCGACCGGCTACGAGCAGTACTTC. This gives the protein CASSSPTGYEQYF.

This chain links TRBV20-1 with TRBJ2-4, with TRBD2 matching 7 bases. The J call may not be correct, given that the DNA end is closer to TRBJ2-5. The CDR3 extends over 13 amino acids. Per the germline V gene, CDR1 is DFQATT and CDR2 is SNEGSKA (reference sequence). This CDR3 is CSARLAVGETQYF. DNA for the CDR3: TGCAGTGCTAGGCTAGCGGTGGGGGAGACCCAGTACTTC.

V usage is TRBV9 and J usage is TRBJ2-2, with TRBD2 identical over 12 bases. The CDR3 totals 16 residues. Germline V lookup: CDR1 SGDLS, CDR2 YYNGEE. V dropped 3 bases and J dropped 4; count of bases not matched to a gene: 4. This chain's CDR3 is CASSARLAGVTGELFF. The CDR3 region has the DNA TGTGCCAGCAGCGCCAGACTAGCGGGAGTCACCGGGGAGCTGTTTTTT. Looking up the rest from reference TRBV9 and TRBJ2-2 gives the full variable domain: DSGVTQTPKHLITATGQRVTLRCSPRSGDLSVYWYQQSLDQGLQFLIQYYNGEERAKGNILERFSAQQFPDLHSELNLSSLELGDSALYFCASSARLAGVTGELFFGEGSRLTVL.

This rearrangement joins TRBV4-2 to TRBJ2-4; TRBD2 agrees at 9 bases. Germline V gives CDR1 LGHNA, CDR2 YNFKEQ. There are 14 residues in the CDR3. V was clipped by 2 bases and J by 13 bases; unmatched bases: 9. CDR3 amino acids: CASSQSQREEEQYF. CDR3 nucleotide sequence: TGTGCCAGCAGCCAAAGCCAGCGGGAGGAGGAGCAGTACTTC.

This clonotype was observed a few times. In DNA form, the CDR3 reads TGCGCCAGCAGGGGAGGTAGCGGGTGGAGAGATACGCAGTATTTT. It is translated as CASRGGSGWRDTQYF. The chain recombines TRBV5-1 with TRBJ2-3; 7 bases line up with TRBD2. Germline assignment: CDR1 SGHRS and CDR2 YFSETQ. The CDR3 has 15 amino acids. Trimming removed 5 bases from V and 5 bases from J; junction bases left unmatched: 11.

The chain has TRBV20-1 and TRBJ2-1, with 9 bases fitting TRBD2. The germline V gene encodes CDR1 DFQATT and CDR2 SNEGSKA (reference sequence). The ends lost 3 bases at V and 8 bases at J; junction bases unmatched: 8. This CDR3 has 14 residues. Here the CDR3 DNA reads TGCAGTGCTAGGATTAGCGGGAGAACCTATGAGCAGTTCTTC. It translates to CSARISGRTYEQFF.

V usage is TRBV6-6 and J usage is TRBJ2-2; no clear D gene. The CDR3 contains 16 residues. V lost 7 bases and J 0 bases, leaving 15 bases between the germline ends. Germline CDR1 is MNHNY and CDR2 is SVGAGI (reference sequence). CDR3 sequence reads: CASISDDPPNTGELFF. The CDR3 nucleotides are TGTGCCAGCATATCAGACGATCCACCGAACACCGGGGAGCTGTTTTTT.

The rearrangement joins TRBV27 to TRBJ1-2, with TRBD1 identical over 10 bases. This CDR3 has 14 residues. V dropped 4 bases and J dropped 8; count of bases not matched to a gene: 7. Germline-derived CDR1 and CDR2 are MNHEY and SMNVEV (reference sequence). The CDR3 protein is CASSSDRGVRGYTF. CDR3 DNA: TGTGCCAGCAGTTCGGACAGGGGGGTTCGGGGCTACACCTTC.

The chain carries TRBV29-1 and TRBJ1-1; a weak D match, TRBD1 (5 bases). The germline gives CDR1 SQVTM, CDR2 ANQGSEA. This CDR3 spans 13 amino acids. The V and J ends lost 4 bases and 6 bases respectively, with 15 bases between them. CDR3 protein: CSVGGRDWAEAFF. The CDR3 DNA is TGCAGCGTTGGGGGCAGGGATTGGGCTGAAGCTTTCTTT.

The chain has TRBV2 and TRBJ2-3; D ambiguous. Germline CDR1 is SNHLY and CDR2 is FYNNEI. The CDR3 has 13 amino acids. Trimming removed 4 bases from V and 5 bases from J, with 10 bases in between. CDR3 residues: CASSGSTLDTQYF. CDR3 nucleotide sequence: TGTGCCAGCAGTGGTTCGACCCTAGATACGCAGTATTTT.